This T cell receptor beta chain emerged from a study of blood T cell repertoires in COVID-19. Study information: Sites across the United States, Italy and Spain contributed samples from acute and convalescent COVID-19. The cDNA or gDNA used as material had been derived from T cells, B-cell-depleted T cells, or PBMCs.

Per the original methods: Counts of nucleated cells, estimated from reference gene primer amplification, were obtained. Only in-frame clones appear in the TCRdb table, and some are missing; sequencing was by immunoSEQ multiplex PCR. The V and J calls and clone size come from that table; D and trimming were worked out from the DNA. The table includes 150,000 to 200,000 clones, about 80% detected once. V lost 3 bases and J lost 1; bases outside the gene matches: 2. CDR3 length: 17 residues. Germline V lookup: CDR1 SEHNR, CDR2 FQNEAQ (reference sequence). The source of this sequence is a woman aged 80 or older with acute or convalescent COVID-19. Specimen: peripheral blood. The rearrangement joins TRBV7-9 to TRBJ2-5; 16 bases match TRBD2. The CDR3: CASSFGTSGRGQETQYF. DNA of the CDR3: TGTGCCAGCAGCTTCGGGACTAGCGGGAGGGGCCAAGAGACCCAGTACTTC.